This T cell receptor (beta chain) was sequenced during a study of T cell repertoires in cytomegalovirus infection. Study-level background: The authors used CMV epitopes that were HLA-C-restricted (recently identified) and HLA-B-restricted (well studied). Public TCR beta signatures marked donors with CMV infection and the matching HLA. Study-wide findings and caveats: CMV-specific TCR beta clonotypes restricted by HLA-C were the ones dominating the ex vivo response. Totalled public TCR beta family frequency picked out people who carried CMV plus the relevant HLA.

Remarks on this clonotype: Its target is unknown.

TCRdb analysed the reads with MiXCR anew, one entry per CDR3 protein. The table lists about 830,000 distinct CDR3 sequences, around a third of them singletons. V was trimmed by 3 bases and J by 0 bases, leaving 8 bases between them. CDR3 size: 14 residues. CDR1 is MNHNS and CDR2 is SASEGT in the germline V gene. This TCR was recovered from a human donor in good health (CMV status not recorded). Some clones in this sample may be carry-over from other donors' samples. The chain uses TRBV6-1 and TRBJ1-1; D may be TRBD1 (6 bases). This material consisted of cultured CD8+ T cells from PBMCs, taken from culture after CMV antigen stimulation. CDR3 nucleotides: TGTGCCAGCAGTGAGTACAGGGTGAACACTGAAGCTTTCTTT. Translating gives CASSEYRVNTEAFF.